Each of the 10 T cell receptor beta chains below was sequenced from the same sample in a study of CD8+ T cells in alopecia areata. As for treatment: oral pan-JAK inhibitor, 5-10 mg twice daily. Once RNA had been extracted, it was reverse transcribed into cDNA to act as the sequencing template. The assay was immunoSEQ multiplex PCR, and TCRdb's table has in-frame clones only and misses some. The sample includes some 200,000 clones, more than 55% of them seen just once. Sequences were derived from CD4+ T cells sorted from blood, sampled at week 4, from a patient treated with tofacitinib. The receptors originated from a human donor with alopecia areata.

As regards this clone: Other DNA sequences within the sample encode an identical CDR3. V usage is TRBV29-1 and J usage is TRBJ2-1; 14 bases align to TRBD2. The CDR3 totals 14 residues. Germline V gives CDR1 SQVTM, CDR2 ANQGSEA. Trimming at V came to 5 bases and at J to 8 bases, leaving 5 bases not matched to a gene. The CDR3 nucleotides read TGCAGCGTTCCGACTAGCGGGGGGGCCTATGAGCAGTTCTTC. It codes for CSVPTSGGAYEQFF.

The chain links TRBV15 to TRBJ2-3; TRBD2 matches at 7 bases. The CDR3 runs 14 residues. After removal of 0 bases from V and 9 bases from J, the junction contained 6 bases not matched to a gene. Germline CDR1 and CDR2: LNHNV and YYDKDF (reference sequence). The CDR3 nucleotides are TGTGCCACCAGCAGAGATCGAAGTAGCGGGACGCAGTATTTT. It specifies CATSRDRSSGTQYF.

V usage is TRBV23-1 and J usage is TRBJ1-6; the D gene is possibly TRBD1 (5 bases). TRBV23-1 is an open reading frame whose function is uncertain. Trimming pared 0 bases from V and 7 bases from J, leaving 16 bases between. The CDR3 totals 17 residues. The CDR3 protein is CASSQSRHKGPNSPLHF. The CDR3 nucleotides are TGCGCCAGCAGTCAATCAAGGCACAAGGGGCCAAATTCACCCCTCCACTTT.

The chain combines TRBV5-6 with TRBJ2-7; 7 bases align to TRBD2. The CDR3 runs to 14 residues. Per the germline V gene, CDR1 is SGHDT and CDR2 is YYEEEE. The V gene end was trimmed by 0 bases and the J gene end by 2 bases; junction bases not matched to a gene: 2. In DNA form, the CDR3 reads TGTGCCAGCAGCTTGGCCGCGGGGGCCTACGAGCAGTACTTC. Encoded protein: CASSLAAGAYEQYF.

The chain links TRBV5-1 to TRBJ2-3, with D tentatively TRBD2 (6 bases). CDR1 is SGHRS and CDR2 is YFSETQ in the germline V gene. With 7 bases removed from V and 6 bases from J, the gap between germline ends came to 18 bases. CDR3 length: 14 residues. In nucleotides, the CDR3 is TGCGCCAGCCTTTTCGGGACTCCGGGGGATACGCAGTATTTT. As protein: CASLFGTPGDTQYF.

In its sample, this clone was seen a few times. The chain employs TRBV19 and TRBJ2-3; D is perhaps TRBD1 (6 bases). Trimming left V 4 bases short and J 5 bases short, with 10 bases between. Per the germline V gene, CDR1 is LNHDA and CDR2 is SQIVND (reference sequence). The CDR3 covers 13 residues. The CDR3 here is CASSRGPVDTQYF. CDR3 sequence (DNA): TGTGCCAGTAGTAGGGGGCCAGTAGATACGCAGTATTTT. The whole variable domain, remainder taken from reference TRBV19 and TRBJ2-3, is DGGITQSPKYLFRKEGQNVTLSCEQNLNHDAMYWYRQDPGQGLRLIYYSQIVNDFQKGDIAEGYSVSREKKESFPLTVTSAQKNPTAFYLCASSRGPVDTQYFGPGTRLTVL.

This chain uses TRBV30 with TRBJ1-1; D is unresolved. The CDR3 sequence is 13 residues long. CDR1 GTSNPN and CDR2 SVGIG come from the germline V gene (reference sequence). Trimming took off 2 bases at V and 3 bases at J, with 10 bases between the two ends. The CDR3 sequence is CAWSPGRDTEAFF. In nucleotides, the CDR3 is TGTGCCTGGAGTCCGGGTCGCGACACTGAAGCTTTCTTT. The full variable domain, with the rest looked up from reference TRBV30 and TRBJ1-1, is SQTIHQWPATLVQPVGSPLSLECTVEGTSNPNLYWYRQAAGRGLQLLFYSVGIGQISSEVPQNLSASRPQDRQFILSSKKLLLSDSGFYLCAWSPGRDTEAFFGQGTRLTVV.

This chain links TRBV25-1 with TRBJ2-3; D might be TRBD2 (6 bases). The V and J ends lost 2 bases and 2 bases respectively, with 17 bases between them. The CDR3 contains 17 residues. Germline CDR1 is MGHDK and CDR2 is SYGVNS. The CDR3 bases are TGTGCCAGCAGTGAAACCGAGGCGGGGCACAACACAGATACGCAGTATTTT. This sequence encodes CASSETEAGHNTDTQYF.

The CDR3 DNA sequence: TGTGCCAGCAGTTTATATAGGTTCGGGGCCTATGGCTACACCTTC. This gives the protein CASSLYRFGAYGYTF. V gene TRBV28 combines with J gene TRBJ1-2; D might be TRBD1 (5 bases). The V end was cut by 1 base, the J end by 4 bases, with 13 bases between. CDR1 and CDR2 from the germline V gene are MDHEN and SYDVKM. This CDR3 has 15 residues.

V is TRBV9 and J is TRBJ2-5; no clear D gene. CDR3 length: 15 amino acids. Trimming cost V 0 bases and J 7 bases, with 16 bases left between them. Germline CDR1 is SGDLS and CDR2 is YYNGEE. The CDR3 sequence is CASSVAPSVDGTQYF. CDR3 bases: TGTGCCAGCAGCGTAGCGCCCTCAGTTGACGGGACCCAGTACTTC.